This TCR beta chain was retrieved from a study of blood T cell repertoires in COVID-19. In the study overall: The United States, Italy and Spain were the sources of the acute and convalescent COVID-19 samples.

The V gene end was trimmed by 2 bases and the J gene end by 4 bases; junction bases not matched to a gene: 2. The CDR3 length is 14 residues. Germline lookup yields CDR1 SGHRS and CDR2 YFSETQ. As handled by the study authors: Estimation of nucleated cell counts was performed using reference gene primer amplification. Repertoires were generated with immunoSEQ multiplex PCR, while TCRdb's copy carries only in-frame clones and drops some. V and J calls plus clone size are reproduced from that table; the DNA served to infer D and trimming. The data contain approximately 100,000 clones, 70% to 85% of them seen just once; the ten biggest clones take up under 8%.

The sequence derives from an elderly woman with active or convalescent COVID-19. The V call is TRBV5-1, the J call TRBJ2-7, with TRBD2 identical over 11 bases. The sequenced sample was peripheral blood. The CDR3 coding sequence is TGCGCCAGCAGCTTAGGGACTAGCGGATACGAGCAGTACTTC. This translates into CASSLGTSGYEQYF.